Below are 22 T cell receptor beta chains sequenced from a single sample in a study of shared clonotypes between healthy human individuals. It was CD45RO-negative cells, positively selected for CCR7, that made up naive CD8 cells, with terminally differentiated effector memory CD45RA+ cells excluded. Only in-frame clones appear in the TCRdb table, and some are missing; sequencing was by immunoSEQ multiplex PCR. Counted here are some 600,000 clones, roughly 96% occurring once; the ten biggest clones make up roughly 0.12%. Sequences were obtained from naive CD8+ T cells sorted from blood. The origin of the receptors is a young woman in good health.

This sequence joins TRBV2 and TRBJ1-2; D is ambiguous. The V end was cut by 2 bases, the J end by 8 bases, with 9 bases between. The CDR3 runs 12 residues. Germline V gene data show CDR1 as SNHLY and CDR2 as FYNNEI. The CDR3 DNA is TGTGCCAGCAGTGAAAACCCCGGGGGCTACACCTTC. Translating gives CASSENPGGYTF.

This chain connects TRBV7-2 to TRBJ1-5; perhaps TRBD1 as D (5 bases). The CDR3 totals 15 residues. Trimming shortened V by 1 base and J by 4 bases, and 11 bases separated the two germline ends. Germline lookup yields CDR1 SGHTA and CDR2 FQGNSA. As DNA, the CDR3 is TGTGCCAGCAGCTTAGTGGGCTGGGGGAATCAGCCCCAGCATTTT. It encodes CASSLVGWGNQPQHF.

This chain uses TRBV4-1 with TRBJ2-7, with 9 bases lining up with TRBD2. V shed 0 bases, J shed 3 bases, and the junction held 12 bases outside the gene matches. The CDR3 runs to 18 residues. Germline V lookup: CDR1 MGHRA, CDR2 YSYEKL. The CDR3 region is CASSQDPLAGSPYYEQYF. CDR3 bases: TGCGCCAGCAGCCAAGATCCGCTAGCGGGATCACCATACTACGAGCAGTACTTC.

The V call is TRBV18, the J call TRBJ2-5; 11 bases agree with TRBD2. This CDR3 has 14 amino acids. V lost 5 bases, J lost 5 bases, and 4 bases stayed unmatched. From germline, CDR1 is KGHSH and CDR2 LQKENI. The CDR3 sequence is CASSTSGSWETQYF. The DNA of the CDR3 is TGTGCCAGCTCAACTAGCGGGAGTTGGGAGACCCAGTACTTC.

The chain has TRBV29-1 and TRBJ2-1, with 10 bases identical to TRBD2. This CDR3 comprises 15 residues. V shed 1 base and J 7 bases; nucleotides not matched to a gene: 7. Germline CDR1 reads SQVTM; CDR2 reads ANQGSEA. The CDR3 nucleotides read TGCAGCGTTGAAGCTTACCTAGCGGGAGAAAATGAGCAGTTCTTC. Protein sequence: CSVEAYLAGENEQFF.

The V gene is TRBV5-4, the J gene TRBJ2-1; tentative D call: TRBD2 (6 bases). Trimming took off 2 bases at V and 7 bases at J, with 16 bases between the two ends. Germline-derived CDR1 and CDR2 are SGHNT and YYREEE (reference sequence). CDR3 length: 15 amino acids. The CDR3 protein is CASSFASGSANEQFF. The DNA of the CDR3 is TGTGCCAGCAGCTTTGCCAGCGGGTCCGCAAATGAGCAGTTCTTC. Using reference TRBV5-4 and TRBJ2-1 for the parts outside the CDR3, the full variable domain is ETGVTQSPTHLIKTRGQQVTLRCSSQSGHNTVSWYQQALGQGPQFIFQYYREEENGRGNFPPRFSGLQFPNYSSELNVNALELDDSALYLCASSFASGSANEQFFGPGTRLTVL.

This clone came up once. V and J are TRBV28 and TRBJ2-3; 7 bases fit TRBD1. Looked up from germline, CDR1 is MDHEN and CDR2 is SYDVKM. CDR3 size: 17 residues. The V segment lost 6 bases and the J segment 4 bases; nucleotides outside the gene matches: 16. The CDR3 spells CASSLWAGGNRADTQYF. DNA for the CDR3: TGTGCCAGCAGCCTCTGGGCAGGGGGAAACAGAGCAGATACGCAGTATTTT.

The V call is TRBV2, the J call TRBJ2-1, with 8 bases aligning to TRBD2. The CDR3 has 15 amino acids. From germline, CDR1 is SNHLY and CDR2 FYNNEI. Trimming took 8 bases from V and 9 from J; bases not matched to a gene: 15. Written as DNA, the CDR3 is TGTGCCAGCCAAAACACGGGACTAGGCCTCGGTGAGCAGTTCTTC. Its protein is CASQNTGLGLGEQFF.

The rearrangement joins TRBV5-8 to TRBJ2-7; no clear D gene. With 4 bases removed from V and 2 bases from J, the gap between germline ends came to 19 bases. Germline CDR1 SGHTS, CDR2 YDEGEE. This CDR3 is built from 16 residues. This CDR3 is CASSRSPGFEAYEQYF. As DNA, the CDR3 is TGTGCCAGCAGCCGATCACCCGGGTTCGAAGCCTACGAGCAGTACTTC.

The chain has TRBV19 and TRBJ1-1; the D gene is possibly TRBD1 (6 bases). The V end lost 10 bases, the J end lost 8 bases, and 17 bases lay between the germline ends. Germline V gives CDR1 LNHDA, CDR2 SQIVND (reference sequence). The CDR3 has 12 residues. CDR3 coding DNA: TGTGCCACCGACGGGACACCGGGGGAAGCTTTCTTT. Translated: CATDGTPGEAFF. Full variable domain (outside the CDR3, taken from reference TRBV19 and TRBJ1-1): DGGITQSPKYLFRKEGQNVTLSCEQNLNHDAMYWYRQDPGQGLRLIYYSQIVNDFQKGDIAEGYSVSREKKESFPLTVTSAQKNPTAFYLCATDGTPGEAFFGQGTRLTVV.

V gene TRBV21-1 combines with J gene TRBJ1-5. TRBV21-1 is a listed pseudogene. This CDR3 is 16 amino acids long. CDR3 sequence reads: CASTPDGGYSNQPQHF. The CDR3 nucleotides are TGTGCCAGCACTCCGGACGGGGGATATAGCAATCAGCCCCAGCATTTT.

V usage is TRBV7-9 and J usage is TRBJ2-7, with TRBD2 matching over 8 bases. Trimming took 1 base from V and 3 from J; bases not matched to a gene: 5. This CDR3 region has 15 residues. Germline values: CDR1 SEHNR, CDR2 FQNEAQ (reference sequence). CDR3 sequence: CASSLGYSGNYEQYF. In DNA, the CDR3 is TGTGCCAGCAGCTTAGGCTATAGCGGGAACTACGAGCAGTACTTC.

This rearrangement joins TRBV19 to TRBJ2-7; no definite D call. Germline lookup yields CDR1 LNHDA and CDR2 SQIVND (reference sequence). The germline V and J ends were trimmed by 8 bases and 3 bases, with 5 bases remaining between them. The CDR3 has 10 residues. The CDR3 DNA is TGTGCCAGTCCGTTCTACGAGCAGTACTTC. As protein: CASPFYEQYF.

The V and J genes are TRBV29-1 and TRBJ2-3; 7 bases align to TRBD2. Trimming removed 0 bases from V and 2 bases from J; junction bases left unmatched: 8. The CDR3 runs to 16 residues. Germline CDR1 reads SQVTM; CDR2 reads ANQGSEA. The CDR3 reads CSVEDTLADPTDTQYF. Written as DNA, the CDR3 is TGCAGCGTTGAAGATACCCTAGCGGACCCCACAGATACGCAGTATTTT.

The chain employs TRBV4-1 and TRBJ1-1, with 8 bases aligning to TRBD1. Germline CDR1 and CDR2: MGHRA and YSYEKL. V dropped 2 bases and J dropped 5; count of bases not matched to a gene: 16. The CDR3 has 18 residues. CDR3 region: CASSQLPSRGPRWTEAFF. The CDR3 bases are TGCGCCAGCAGCCAACTCCCGTCCAGGGGGCCTCGGTGGACTGAAGCTTTCTTT.

This clone turned up a few times. The rearrangement links TRBV27 to TRBJ2-7, with D unresolved. Per the germline V gene, CDR1 is MNHEY and CDR2 is SMNVEV (reference sequence). The CDR3 covers 13 residues. Trimming took 3 bases from V and 2 from J, leaving 8 bases between them. This chain's CDR3 is CASSFTPTYEQYF. Written as DNA, the CDR3 is TGTGCCAGCAGTTTCACCCCAACCTACGAGCAGTACTTC.

Note on this clone: The identical CDR3 is also encoded by other nucleotide sequences in the sample. The chain employs TRBV6-5 and TRBJ1-1, with D unresolved. Germline CDR1 MNHEY, CDR2 SVGAGI. Trimming shortened V by 2 bases and J by 0 bases, and 7 bases separated the two germline ends. This CDR3 has 14 residues. CDR3 coding DNA: TGTGCCAGCAGTTACGACGGACTGAACACTGAAGCTTTCTTT. As protein: CASSYDGLNTEAFF.

This clone has just a few counts. This chain uses TRBV2 with TRBJ1-2; a weak D match, TRBD1 (5 bases). Looked up from germline, CDR1 is SNHLY and CDR2 is FYNNEI. The CDR3 sequence is 14 residues long. V was clipped by 1 base and J by 3 bases, with 9 bases between them. DNA for the CDR3: TGTGCCAGCAGTGAAGACAGGAATGACTATGGCTACACCTTC. It codes for CASSEDRNDYGYTF.

The gene calls are TRBV28 and TRBJ2-7, with unresolved D. The CDR3 is 13 amino acids. V was trimmed by 3 bases and J by 1 base, leaving 7 bases between them. The germline V gene has CDR1 MDHEN and CDR2 SYDVKM. CDR3 sequence reads: CASSFERSYEQYF. CDR3 DNA sequence: TGTGCCAGCAGTTTCGAGAGATCCTACGAGCAGTACTTC.

The V and J genes are TRBV28 and TRBJ2-1, with 8 bases aligning to TRBD2. The J segment lost 5 bases and the V segment lost 8 bases, leaving 2 bases of the junction unmatched. Germline-derived CDR1 and CDR2 are MDHEN and SYDVKM. CDR3 length equals 12 residues. The CDR3 region is CASGTRNNEQFF. Here the CDR3 DNA reads TGTGCCAGCGGGACTAGAAACAATGAGCAGTTCTTC.

The CDR3 loop is CASSPFRPADTQYF. DNA of the CDR3: TGTGCCAGCTCCCCTTTTCGTCCAGCAGATACGCAGTATTTT. This chain joins TRBV7-9 and TRBJ2-3, with D uncertain. Trimming removed 8 bases from V and 4 bases from J, with 16 bases in between. The CDR3 totals 14 residues. Germline loops: CDR1 SEHNR, CDR2 FQNEAQ (reference sequence).

The chain joins TRBV2 to TRBJ1-1, with TRBD1 identical over 7 bases. CDR1 and CDR2 (germline): SNHLY, FYNNEI. The CDR3 length is 14 residues. J lost 1 base, V lost 1 base, and 0 bases had no gene match. The CDR3 protein is CASSEGTGNTEAFF. The CDR3 coding sequence is TGTGCCAGCAGTGAAGGGACAGGGAACACTGAAGCTTTCTTT.